The clone carrying this T cell receptor beta chain was recorded once. Produced via immunoSEQ multiplex PCR; TCRdb's table is partial and in-frame only. The sample contains tens of thousands of clones, about nine tenths of which appear only once. The sample is drawn from a study of T cell changes during pregnancy in multiple sclerosis. This CDR3 spans 14 amino acids. V lost 7 bases and J 8 bases, leaving 18 bases between the germline ends. Germline V gene data show CDR1 as MNHNS and CDR2 as SASEGT. The specimen comprised peripheral blood, sampled after pregnancy. The J gene is TRBJ1-5, the V gene TRBV6-1; D uncertain. The origin of this receptor is a female donor in good health, enrolled as a control in a pregnancy study. The CDR3 nucleotides read TGTGCCAGCAATTGGGGAGGGAAGGAGGAGCCCCAGCATTTT. The encoded protein is CASNWGGKEEPQHF.